Following are 27 T cell receptor beta chains from one sample sequenced in a study of T cell repertoires in cytomegalovirus infection (dated by TCRdb to about 2019). TCRdb lists the instrument as Illumina HiSeq 1500. Clones were called with MiXCR by TCRdb after fastp trimmed the public reads at Q25, and only in-frame beta chains were retained. Each record represents a unique CDR3 protein, reported with the most common genes and DNA among its rows. For this sample there are roughly 500,000 distinct CDR3 sequences; approximately 40% appear just once. The ten largest clones take up about 45% of the sample. No antigen has been assigned to these receptors. The label giving this sample's treatment or condition can be read as: in vitro stimulation with specific CMV peptide epitopes to enrich CMV-specific T cells. The material sequenced was cultured PBMCs, taken from culture after CMV antigen stimulation. These receptors were taken from a human donor in good health (CMV status not recorded). Some clones in this sample may be carry-over from other donors' samples.

This clonotype was detected only a few times. The rearrangement links TRBV7-2 to TRBJ2-2, with D unresolved. The CDR3 has 15 residues. Per germline, CDR1 SGHTA and CDR2 FQGNSA. Deletions cut 1 base from V and 5 bases from J, with 11 bases between. For the CDR3, the DNA is TGTGCCAGCAGCTTAGAGCTAGGAGCGACCGGGGAGCTGTTTTTT. Its translation is CASSLELGATGELFF. Complete variable domain (other parts from reference TRBV7-2 and TRBJ2-2): GAGVSQSPSNKVTEKGKDVELRCDPISGHTALYWYRQSLGQGLEFLIYFQGNSAPDKSGLPSDRFSAERTGGSVSTLTIQRTQQEDSAVYLCASSLELGATGELFFGEGSRLTVL.

The V call is TRBV6-7, the J call TRBJ1-1; D perhaps matches TRBD1 (6 bases). TRBV6-7 is an ORF for which the function is uncertain. CDR3 length equals 15 residues. V was trimmed by 2 bases and J by 7 bases, leaving 17 bases between them. The CDR3 coding sequence is TGTGCCAGCAGTTACCCGCGGGGGCAGGAAAATGAAGCTTTCTTT. Encoded protein: CASSYPRGQENEAFF.

The chain couples TRBV5-1 to TRBJ2-5; D perhaps matches TRBD2 (6 bases). In germline, CDR1 is SGHRS, CDR2 YFSETQ. The CDR3 totals 17 residues. Trimming shortened V by 0 bases and J by 0 bases, and 15 bases separated the two germline ends. CDR3 region: CASSLEGLAVNQETQYF. The CDR3, as DNA: TGCGCCAGCAGCTTGGAAGGTTTAGCGGTTAACCAAGAGACCCAGTACTTC.

The gene calls are TRBV15 and TRBJ1-1; D is ambiguous. V was clipped by 2 bases and J by 6 bases, with 13 bases between them. The CDR3 has 14 residues. Germline CDR1 is LNHNV and CDR2 is YYDKDF (reference sequence). CDR3 sequence reads: CATSRPRLGAEAFF. CDR3 nucleotide sequence: TGTGCCACCAGCAGACCCCGTTTGGGCGCTGAAGCTTTCTTT.

This chain uses TRBV7-9 with TRBJ2-5; tentative D call: TRBD1 (6 bases). The germline CDR1 and CDR2 sequences are SEHNR and FQNEAQ (reference sequence). The CDR3 covers 15 residues. V gave up 1 base and J gave up 2 bases, with 11 bases separating them. This chain's CDR3 is CASSLVLGAQETQYF. In DNA, the CDR3 is TGTGCCAGCAGCTTAGTTTTGGGGGCACAAGAGACCCAGTACTTC.

V is TRBV7-6 and J is TRBJ1-5; 7 positions match TRBD1. CDR3 length equals 13 residues. Germline V gene lookup returns CDR1 SGHVS and CDR2 FNYEAQ. V lost 7 bases, J lost 6 bases, and 6 bases stayed unmatched. The CDR3 nucleotides read TGTGCCAGCACCTCGGGGGACAGTCAGCCCCAGCATTTT. Translation: CASTSGDSQPQHF. Complete variable domain (other parts from reference TRBV7-6 and TRBJ1-5): GAGVSQSPRYKVTKRGQDVALRCDPISGHVSLYWYRQALGQGPEFLTYFNYEAQQDKSGLPNDRFSAERPEGSISTLTIQRTEQRDSAMYRCASTSGDSQPQHFGDGTRLSIL.

The V call is TRBV7-4, the J call TRBJ2-3; 9 bases agree with TRBD2. The J segment lost 15 bases and the V segment lost 4 bases, leaving 20 bases of the junction unmatched. The CDR3 extends over 16 amino acids. Germline V gene sequence: CDR1 SGHVT, CDR2 SQSDAQ. The CDR3 sequence: CASSSYEARVSGSGYF. The CDR3 DNA follows: TGTGCCAGCAGCTCGTACGAGGCTAGAGTTAGCGGGAGCGGATATTTT.

The chain joins TRBV10-3 to TRBJ2-5; D is unresolved. Germline V CDR1 and CDR2: ENHRY, SYGVKD. Trimming removed 5 bases at V and 1 base at J, with 17 bases between. The CDR3 has 16 residues. DNA of the CDR3: TGTGCCATCAGTCCCCACGGGTGGAACTCCCAAGAGACCCAGTACTTC. As protein: CAISPHGWNSQETQYF.

The chain recombines TRBV4-1 with TRBJ2-7, with a possible D match to TRBD2 (5 bases). The CDR3 is made up of 14 amino acids. Germline lookup yields CDR1 MGHRA and CDR2 YSYEKL. V lost 1 base to trimming and J lost 7 bases, with 14 bases between them. The CDR3, as DNA: TGCGCCAGCAGCCAAGGAGGGCCGTCCTGGGAGCAGTACTTC. Translating it yields CASSQGGPSWEQYF.

This clonotype was seen only a few times. The V and J genes are TRBV27 and TRBJ1-3, with a weak D call TRBD1 (5 bases). The CDR3 runs to 14 residues. Germline CDR1 is MNHEY and CDR2 is SMNVEV (reference sequence). V shed 4 bases and J shed 1 base, with 8 bases lying between them. The CDR3 sequence is CASSSTASGNTIYF. The CDR3 DNA reads TGTGCCAGCAGTTCGACAGCATCTGGAAACACCATATATTTT.

This rearrangement joins TRBV7-8 to TRBJ2-3; possibly TRBD2 for D (5 bases). Trimming took 7 bases from V and 3 from J, leaving 11 bases between them. Germline assignment: CDR1 SGHVS and CDR2 FQNEAQ. This CDR3 comprises 13 residues. CDR3 amino acids: CASTARGTDTQYF. The CDR3 nucleotides are TGTGCCAGCACCGCTCGGGGTACAGATACGCAGTATTTT.

The V gene is TRBV7-2, the J gene TRBJ2-7; either TRBD1 or TRBD2 may supply D (5 bases each). The CDR3 contains 14 residues. Trimming cost V 10 bases and J 1 base, with 17 bases left between them. Germline CDR1 is SGHTA and CDR2 is FQGNSA. The CDR3 here is CATKVGRQSYEQYF. CDR3 in DNA: TGTGCCACAAAAGTGGGACGACAGTCCTACGAGCAGTACTTC.

The V and J genes are TRBV10-3 and TRBJ2-5; TRBD2 matches at 11 bases. The J segment lost 2 bases and the V segment lost 8 bases, leaving 1 base of the junction unmatched. CDR1 is ENHRY and CDR2 is SYGVKD in the germline V gene. There are 13 residues in the CDR3. The DNA for the CDR3 is TGTGCCATCGGGACTAGCGGACAAGAGACCCAGTACTTC. Translation: CAIGTSGQETQYF.

V gene TRBV30 combines with J gene TRBJ1-3; D call uncertain. Trimming left V 1 base short and J 5 bases short, with 9 bases between. CDR1 is GTSNPN, CDR2 SVGIG, per germline (reference sequence). The CDR3 covers 13 residues. The CDR3 loop reads CAWSGPGRNTIYF. The CDR3 bases are TGTGCCTGGAGTGGGCCTGGACGAAACACCATATATTTT.

This clonotype has a handful of counts. The chain joins TRBV19 to TRBJ2-2; D remains ambiguous. The V and J ends lost 3 bases and 5 bases respectively, with 4 bases between them. This CDR3 is 12 amino acids long. Germline loops: CDR1 LNHDA, CDR2 SQIVND (reference sequence). The CDR3, as DNA: TGTGCCAGTAGTATGTGGACCGGGGAGCTGTTTTTT. Protein product: CASSMWTGELFF.

The J gene is TRBJ1-4, the V gene TRBV7-2; unclear D gene. This CDR3 region has 14 residues. Trimming stripped 6 bases from V and 4 bases from J, with 12 bases between. The germline CDR1 and CDR2 sequences are SGHTA and FQGNSA. The chain's CDR3 is CASRLRRGNEKLFF. CDR3 DNA sequence: TGTGCCAGCAGGTTACGGCGGGGTAATGAAAAACTGTTTTTT.

This rearrangement joins TRBV7-2 to TRBJ1-2; D remains ambiguous. Deletions cut 5 bases from V and 8 bases from J, with 15 bases between. The V gene's germline CDR1 is SGHTA and CDR2 FQGNSA. The CDR3 sequence is 13 residues long. The CDR3 here is CASSPRGRKGYTF. DNA of the CDR3: TGTGCCAGCAGCCCCAGAGGGAGAAAGGGCTACACCTTC. Looking up the rest from reference TRBV7-2 and TRBJ1-2 gives the full variable domain: GAGVSQSPSNKVTEKGKDVELRCDPISGHTALYWYRQSLGQGLEFLIYFQGNSAPDKSGLPSDRFSAERTGGSVSTLTIQRTQQEDSAVYLCASSPRGRKGYTFGSGTRLTVV.

A few counts support this clonotype. The J gene is TRBJ2-4, the V gene TRBV7-2, with D perhaps matching TRBD1 (6 bases). This CDR3 comprises 15 residues. Germline assignment: CDR1 SGHTA and CDR2 FQGNSA. Trimming removed 2 bases at V and 7 bases at J, with 15 bases between. The CDR3 spells CASSLFGGPQNIQYF. In DNA form, the CDR3 reads TGTGCCAGCAGCTTATTTGGGGGCCCCCAGAACATTCAGTACTTC.

The chain employs TRBV7-9 and TRBJ1-1, with 7 positions matching TRBD1. V lost 5 bases and J lost 1; bases outside the gene matches: 4. The length of the CDR3 is 14 residues. CDR1 and CDR2 from the germline V gene are SEHNR and FQNEAQ (reference sequence). In DNA form, the CDR3 reads TGTGCCAGCAGCCGAGGGACAGAGAACACTGAAGCTTTCTTT. Translation: CASSRGTENTEAFF.

This clonotype was counted only a few times. The rearrangement links TRBV11-2 to TRBJ2-5; D may match TRBD1 or TRBD2 (5 bases each). The CDR3 contains 13 residues. V was pared by 5 bases and J by 5 bases, with 12 bases between. CDR1 and CDR2 from the germline V gene are SGHAT and FQNNGV. CDR3: CASSTGWGETQYF. CDR3 in DNA: TGTGCCAGCAGCACCGGTTGGGGGGAGACCCAGTACTTC.

This sequence joins TRBV19 and TRBJ2-3, with D perhaps given as TRBD1 or TRBD2 (5 bases each). The germline V and J ends were trimmed by 1 base and 7 bases, with 15 bases remaining between them. Germline CDR1 LNHDA, CDR2 SQIVND (reference sequence). This CDR3 region has 15 residues. CDR3 amino acids: CASSIGGAASYTQYF. The CDR3 DNA reads TGTGCCAGTAGTATAGGAGGGGCAGCCTCCTATACGCAGTATTTT.

The chain couples TRBV28 to TRBJ1-1; perhaps TRBD1 as D (5 bases). The germline V gene encodes CDR1 MDHEN and CDR2 SYDVKM. CDR3 length equals 12 residues. Between the trimmed V and J ends, which lost 6 bases and 7 bases, there was a span of 12 bases. DNA for the CDR3: TGTGCCAGCAGGACGGGGGATTATGAAGCTTTCTTT. Translated: CASRTGDYEAFF.

The V and J genes are TRBV10-3 and TRBJ2-3; D is unclear. The V gene lost 0 bases and the J gene lost 0 bases, with 7 bases spanning the gap. This CDR3 spans 15 amino acids. Germline V gives CDR1 ENHRY, CDR2 SYGVKD. This chain's CDR3 is CAISESGKSTDTQYF. The CDR3 region has the DNA TGTGCCATCAGTGAGTCGGGAAAGAGCACAGATACGCAGTATTTT.

The genes are TRBV27 and TRBJ2-1; 8 bases agree with TRBD1. After removal of 3 bases from V and 10 bases from J, the junction contained 8 bases not matched to a gene. CDR1 and CDR2 (germline): MNHEY, SMNVEV (reference sequence). The CDR3 has 14 amino acids. The CDR3 sequence is CASSLAQGALEQFF. In DNA, the CDR3 is TGTGCCAGCAGTTTGGCCCAGGGGGCATTGGAGCAGTTCTTC.

The rearrangement uses TRBV7-2 and TRBJ1-2; 8 bases match TRBD1. CDR3 length: 14 amino acids. Germline V gene sequence: CDR1 SGHTA, CDR2 FQGNSA. V gave up 4 bases and J gave up 5 bases; unmatched junction bases: 6. Here the CDR3 reads CASSSDRGLYGYTF. The CDR3 bases are TGTGCCAGCAGCTCCGACAGGGGATTATATGGCTACACCTTC.

The chain has TRBV5-4 and TRBJ2-7, with D possibly being TRBD2 (5 bases). V was cut by 5 bases and J by 6 bases, with 15 bases left in between. The CDR3 sequence is 13 residues long. Per the germline V gene, CDR1 is SGHNT and CDR2 is YYREEE (reference sequence). CDR3 sequence: CASSREPTGEQYF. Here the CDR3 DNA reads TGTGCCAGCAGTCGGGAACCAACGGGCGAGCAGTACTTC.

The rearrangement uses TRBV7-6 and TRBJ2-3; no reliable D call. Germline CDR1 and CDR2: SGHVS and FNYEAQ. Trimming removed 0 bases from V and 2 bases from J, with 9 bases in between. This CDR3 has 15 residues. CDR3 in amino acids: CASSLAFLNTDTQYF. CDR3 DNA sequence: TGTGCCAGCAGCTTAGCTTTCTTAAACACAGATACGCAGTATTTT.